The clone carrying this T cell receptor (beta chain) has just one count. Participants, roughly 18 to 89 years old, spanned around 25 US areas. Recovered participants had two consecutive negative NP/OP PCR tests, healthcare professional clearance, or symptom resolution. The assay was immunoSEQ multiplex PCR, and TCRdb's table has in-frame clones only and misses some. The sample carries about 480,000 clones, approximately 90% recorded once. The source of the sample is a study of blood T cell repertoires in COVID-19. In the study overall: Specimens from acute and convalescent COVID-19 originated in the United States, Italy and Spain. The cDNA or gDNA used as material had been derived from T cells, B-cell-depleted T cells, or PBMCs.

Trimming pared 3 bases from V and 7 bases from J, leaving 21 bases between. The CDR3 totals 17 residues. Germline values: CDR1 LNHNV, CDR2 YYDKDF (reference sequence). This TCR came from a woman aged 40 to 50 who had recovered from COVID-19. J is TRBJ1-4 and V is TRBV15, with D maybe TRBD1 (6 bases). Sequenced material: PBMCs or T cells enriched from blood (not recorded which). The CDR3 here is CATSSIGRGVRSEKLFF. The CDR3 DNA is TGTGCCACCAGCAGCATCGGGAGGGGGGTTCGAAGTGAAAAACTGTTTTTT.